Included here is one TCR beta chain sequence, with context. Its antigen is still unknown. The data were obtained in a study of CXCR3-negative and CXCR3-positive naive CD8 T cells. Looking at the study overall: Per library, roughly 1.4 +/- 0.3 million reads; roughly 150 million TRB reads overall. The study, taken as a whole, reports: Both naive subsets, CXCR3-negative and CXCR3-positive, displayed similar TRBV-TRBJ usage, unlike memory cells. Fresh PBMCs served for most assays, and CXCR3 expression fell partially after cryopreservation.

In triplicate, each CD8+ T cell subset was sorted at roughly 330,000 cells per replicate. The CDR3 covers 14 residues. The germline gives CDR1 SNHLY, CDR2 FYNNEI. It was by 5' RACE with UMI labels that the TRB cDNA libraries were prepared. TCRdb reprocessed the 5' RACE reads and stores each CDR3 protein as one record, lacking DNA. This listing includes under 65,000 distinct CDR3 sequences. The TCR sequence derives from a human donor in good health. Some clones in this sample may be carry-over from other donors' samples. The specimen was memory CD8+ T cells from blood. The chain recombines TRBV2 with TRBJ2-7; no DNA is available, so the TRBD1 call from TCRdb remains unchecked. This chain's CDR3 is CASRDRDKPYEQYF.